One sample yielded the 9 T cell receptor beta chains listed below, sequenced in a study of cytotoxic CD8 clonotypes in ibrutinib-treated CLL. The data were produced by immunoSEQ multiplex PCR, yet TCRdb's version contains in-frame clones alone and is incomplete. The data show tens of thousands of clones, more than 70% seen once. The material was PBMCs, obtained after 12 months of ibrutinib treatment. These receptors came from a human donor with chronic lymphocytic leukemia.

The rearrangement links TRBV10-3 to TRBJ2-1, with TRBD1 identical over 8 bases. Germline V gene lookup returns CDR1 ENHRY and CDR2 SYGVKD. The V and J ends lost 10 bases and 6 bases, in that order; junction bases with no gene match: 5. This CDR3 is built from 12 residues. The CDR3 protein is CATSDRVNEQFF. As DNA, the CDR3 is TGTGCCACGTCGGACAGGGTCAATGAGCAGTTCTTC.

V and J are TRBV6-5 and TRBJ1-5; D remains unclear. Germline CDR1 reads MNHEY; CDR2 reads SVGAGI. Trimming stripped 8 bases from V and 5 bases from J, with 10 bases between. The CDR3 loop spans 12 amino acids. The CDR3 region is CASGRRDQPQHF. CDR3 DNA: TGTGCCAGCGGTAGGAGGGATCAGCCCCAGCATTTT.

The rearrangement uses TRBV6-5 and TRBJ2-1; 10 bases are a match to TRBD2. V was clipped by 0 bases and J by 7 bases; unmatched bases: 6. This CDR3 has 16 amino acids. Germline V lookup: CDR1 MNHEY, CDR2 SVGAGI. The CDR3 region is CASSYSGTSVGNEQFF. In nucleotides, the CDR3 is TGTGCCAGCAGTTACTCCGGGACTAGCGTCGGAAATGAGCAGTTCTTC.

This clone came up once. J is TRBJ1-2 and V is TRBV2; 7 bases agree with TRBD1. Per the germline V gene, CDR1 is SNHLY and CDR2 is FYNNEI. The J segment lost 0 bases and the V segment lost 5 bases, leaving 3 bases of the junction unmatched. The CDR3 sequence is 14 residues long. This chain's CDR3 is CASSYGQANYGYTF. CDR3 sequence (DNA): TGTGCCAGCAGTTATGGACAGGCTAACTATGGCTACACCTTC.

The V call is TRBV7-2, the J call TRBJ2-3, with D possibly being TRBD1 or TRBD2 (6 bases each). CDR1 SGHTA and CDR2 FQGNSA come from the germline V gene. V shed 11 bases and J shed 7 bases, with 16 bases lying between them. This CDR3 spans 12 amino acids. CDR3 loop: CASNWGANTQYF. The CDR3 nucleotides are TGTGCCTCCAATTGGGGGGCAAATACGCAGTATTTT.

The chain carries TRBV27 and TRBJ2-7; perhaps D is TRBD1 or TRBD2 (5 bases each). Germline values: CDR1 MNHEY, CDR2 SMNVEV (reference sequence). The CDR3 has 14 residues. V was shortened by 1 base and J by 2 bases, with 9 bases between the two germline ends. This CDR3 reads CASSLLGTPYEQYF. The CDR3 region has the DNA TGTGCCAGCAGTTTATTGGGGACCCCCTACGAGCAGTACTTC.

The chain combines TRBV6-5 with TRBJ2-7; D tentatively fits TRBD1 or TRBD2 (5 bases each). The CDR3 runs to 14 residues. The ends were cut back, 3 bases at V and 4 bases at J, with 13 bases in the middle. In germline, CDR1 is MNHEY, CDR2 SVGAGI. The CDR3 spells CASSYGTSGYEQYF. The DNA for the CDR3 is TGTGCCAGCAGTTATGGGACCTCGGGGTACGAGCAGTACTTC.

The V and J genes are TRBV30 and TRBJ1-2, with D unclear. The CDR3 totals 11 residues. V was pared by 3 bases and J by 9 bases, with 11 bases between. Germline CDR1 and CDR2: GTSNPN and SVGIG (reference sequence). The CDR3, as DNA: TGTGCCTGGAGCCTGGGCCGAAGCTACACCTTC. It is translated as CAWSLGRSYTF.

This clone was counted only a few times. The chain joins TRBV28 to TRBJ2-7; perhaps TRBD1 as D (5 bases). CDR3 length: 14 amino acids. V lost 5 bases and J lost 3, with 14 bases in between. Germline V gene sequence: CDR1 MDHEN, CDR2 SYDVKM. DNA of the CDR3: TGTGCCAGCAGTACAACAGGTCCCGGCTACGAGCAGTACTTC. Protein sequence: CASSTTGPGYEQYF.